A single sample is the source of the 32 T cell receptor beta chains below, sequenced in a study of T cell clonality in common variable immunodeficiency. The data were produced by immunoSEQ multiplex PCR, yet TCRdb's version contains in-frame clones alone and is incomplete. The sample shows 40,000 to 65,000 clones, none of them appearing just once. Sample: peripheral blood mononuclear cells. These receptors all stem from a person between 18 and 75 years old in good health.

This clone was detected many times. From the germline J gene comes the end of the CDR3, since the read stops 3 residues before it. The rearrangement links TRBV9 to TRBJ2-5; D is unclear. Germline lookup yields CDR1 SGDLS and CDR2 YYNGEE. V dropped 0 bases and J dropped 0 bases, with 9 bases sitting between them. The CDR3 contains 15 residues. The sequenced part of the CDR3 DNA is TGTGCCAGCAGCGTAGCCCCTACCAACCAAGAGACC. Residues: CASSVAPTNQET. The whole CDR3 sequence is CASSVAPTNQETQYF.

This clone was detected only a few times. One junction end disagrees with the germline gene, perhaps due to a read error. The CDR3 is cut off 3 residues early in the read; its end comes from the germline J gene. The sample holds other DNA sequences that translate to the same CDR3. The rearrangement uses TRBV7-2 and TRBJ1-3; the D gene is possibly TRBD1 (5 bases). Germline CDR1 and CDR2: SGHTA and FQGNSA. The CDR3 runs to 15 residues. CDR3 DNA, as far as it was read: TGTGCCAGCAGCTTAGTAGACAGACGTGGAAACACA. Encoded protein: CASSLVDRRGNT. The full-length CDR3 reads as CASSLVDRRGNTIYF.

This clone has ten or more counts. The read gets to within 3 residues of the CDR3 end, and the germline J gene fills in the rest. V gene TRBV5-1 combines with J gene TRBJ2-5; 11 bases fit TRBD2. The CDR3 extends over 14 amino acids. Germline lookup yields CDR1 SGHRS and CDR2 YFSETQ. The ends lost 4 bases at V and 5 bases at J; junction bases unmatched: 4. The covered CDR3 bases are TGCGCCAGCAGCCGTGGACTAGCGGGCGAGACC. Protein: CASSRGLAGET. In full, the CDR3 is CASSRGLAGETQYF.

This clone was seen at least ten times. The read terminates 3 residues ahead of where the CDR3 ends, so the germline J gene completes it. The chain joins TRBV5-1 to TRBJ1-4, with D possibly being TRBD1 (5 bases). Germline lookup yields CDR1 SGHRS and CDR2 YFSETQ. V was pared by 2 bases and J by 8 bases, with 13 bases between. The length of the CDR3 is 14 residues. Partial CDR3 DNA: TGCGCCAGCAGCTTACAGGAACCCGGGGAAAAA. Translated, it gives CASSLQEPGEK. The entire CDR3 protein reads CASSLQEPGEKLFF. Full variable domain (outside the CDR3, taken from reference TRBV5-1 and TRBJ1-4): KAGVTQTPRYLIKTRGQQVTLSCSPISGHRSVSWYQQTPGQGLQFLFEYFSETQRNKGNFPGRFSGRQFSNSRSEMNVSTLELGDSALYLCASSLQEPGEKLFFGSGTQLSVL.

The table lists this clone with a few counts. The read terminates 3 residues before the CDR3 end, so the remaining end is supplied by the germline J gene. The chain links TRBV7-8 to TRBJ1-2, with D maybe TRBD1 (6 bases). V lost 1 base to trimming and J lost 3 bases, with 15 bases between them. CDR3 length: 16 residues. Looked up from germline, CDR1 is SGHVS and CDR2 is FQNEAQ. CDR3: CASSLGTRGGHYGYTF. The CDR3 bases that were read are TGTGCCAGCAGCTTAGGGACACGGGGGGGCCACTATGGC.

This clone was seen many times. Its ends do not fully match the called genes, so a read error is possible. The sequence runs out 3 residues before the end of the CDR3; the remainder is reconstructed from the germline J gene. This rearrangement joins TRBV4-2 to TRBJ2-7; 7 bases are shared with TRBD1. CDR1 LGHNA and CDR2 YNFKEQ come from the germline V gene. There are 16 residues in the CDR3. CDR3 residues: CASSHQKTGLSYEQYF. CDR3 DNA, as far as it was read: TGCGCCAGCAGCCACCAGAAGACAGGGCTATCCTACGAG.

In regard to this clone: The read terminates 3 residues before the CDR3 end, so the remaining end is supplied by the germline J gene. The V call is TRBV7-2, the J call TRBJ2-4, with 7 bases that match TRBD1. This CDR3 has 13 residues. CDR1 and CDR2 from the germline V gene are SGHTA and FQGNSA. The CDR3 protein is CASSLTGEYGQYF. The covered CDR3 bases are TGTGCCAGCAGCTTAACAGGGGAGTATGGT.

In its sample, this clone was seen many times. The CDR3 end lies 3 residues beyond the end of the read and is filled in from the germline J gene. V is TRBV18 and J is TRBJ2-3; 8 bases match TRBD1. The CDR3 length is 16 residues. CDR1 and CDR2 (germline): KGHSH, LQKENI. The junction had 8 bases not matched to a gene; V was cut back by 3 bases and J by 3 bases. The CDR3 protein is CASSPPGQGRTDTQYF. CDR3 bases read: TGTGCCAGCTCACCTCCTGGACAGGGACGTACAGATACG.

In this sample, this clone turned up many times. The read stops 3 residues short of the end of the CDR3; the missing end is completed from the germline J gene. V and J are TRBV19 and TRBJ1-5, with 9 nucleotides matching TRBD1. This CDR3 comprises 18 residues. Per germline, CDR1 LNHDA and CDR2 SQIVND (reference sequence). The J segment lost 2 bases and the V segment lost 6 bases, leaving 14 bases of the junction unmatched. Here the CDR3 reads CASRATGGGPGGNQPQHF. The DNA read from the CDR3 is TGTGCCAGTAGGGCAACAGGGGGCGGACCCGGGGGCAATCAGCCC.

This clone was observed at least ten times. The read gets to within 3 residues of the CDR3 end, and the germline J gene fills in the rest. The chain uses TRBV20-1 and TRBJ2-3, with 9 nucleotides matching TRBD2. The CDR3 spans 16 residues. Germline V gene lookup returns CDR1 DFQATT and CDR2 SNEGSKA (reference sequence). CDR3 bases read: TGCAGTGCTAGCCCTACCAGACTAGCGGACCAAGAGACG. Translating it yields CSASPTRLADQET. The whole CDR3 reads CSASPTRLADQETQYF.

The sample holds many counts of this clone. The read comes to an end 3 residues before the CDR3 does, leaving the germline J gene to fill in the end. V usage is TRBV7-6 and J usage is TRBJ1-5, with D unresolved. This CDR3 spans 15 amino acids. V was cut by 3 bases and J by 4 bases, with 13 bases left in between. CDR1 is SGHVS, CDR2 FNYEAQ, per germline. CDR3 DNA (partial): TGTGCCAGCAGCTTCTCGCCAGGCACAAATCAGCCC. Translating gives CASSFSPGTNQP. The entire CDR3 is CASSFSPGTNQPQHF. The variable domain in full, with the rest retrieved from reference TRBV7-6 and TRBJ1-5, is GAGVSQSPRYKVTKRGQDVALRCDPISGHVSLYWYRQALGQGPEFLTYFNYEAQQDKSGLPNDRFSAERPEGSISTLTIQRTEQRDSAMYRCASSFSPGTNQPQHFGDGTRLSIL.

At least ten counts were recorded for this clone. The read ends 3 residues shy of where the CDR3 ends; the end is completed using the germline J gene. The V and J genes are TRBV20-1 and TRBJ2-1, with D possibly TRBD1 on 6 matching bases. Germline V gene data show CDR1 as DFQATT and CDR2 as SNEGSKA (reference sequence). The length of the CDR3 is 14 residues. The V and J ends lost 3 bases and 9 bases respectively, with 18 bases between them. The CDR3 loop is CSASGGVLLSEQFF. The CDR3 bases that were read are TGCAGTGCTAGTGGGGGCGTACTTCTCAGTGAG.

This clone has at least ten counts. Read coverage stops 3 residues before the CDR3 terminus; the germline J gene supplies the remainder. V and J are TRBV7-9 and TRBJ1-5, with D perhaps TRBD1 (5 bases). The CDR3 extends over 14 amino acids. Trimming shortened V by 5 bases and J by 6 bases, and 14 bases separated the two germline ends. Germline CDR1 SEHNR, CDR2 FQNEAQ (reference sequence). The sequenced part of the CDR3 DNA is TGTGCCAGCAGCCCAATAGAAGGGGTTCAGCCC. Translated, it gives CASSPIEGVQP. Given in full, the CDR3 is CASSPIEGVQPQHF.

The sample holds many counts of this clone. The read halts 3 residues ahead of the CDR3 end, with the missing end drawn from the germline J gene. The chain carries TRBV20-1 and TRBJ2-3; 10 bases map to TRBD2. This CDR3 has 14 residues. Germline V lookup: CDR1 DFQATT, CDR2 SNEGSKA (reference sequence). The part of the CDR3 DNA that was read is TGCAGTGCCTTCCTAGCGGGAGACCAAGAGACG. Translated: CSAFLAGDQET. The whole CDR3 is CSAFLAGDQETQYF.

Ten or more counts support this clone. The read halts 3 residues ahead of the CDR3 end, with the missing end drawn from the germline J gene. The chain recombines TRBV18 with TRBJ1-2; 7 nucleotides align to TRBD1. This CDR3 is 13 amino acids long. Trimming took 4 bases from V and 5 from J; bases not matched to a gene: 4. Germline assignment: CDR1 KGHSH and CDR2 LQKENI. CDR3 sequence: CASSQDRSYGYTF. Partial CDR3 DNA: TGTGCCAGCTCACAGGACAGGAGTTATGGC.

Many counts were recorded for this clone. The read terminates 3 residues ahead of where the CDR3 ends, so the germline J gene completes it. The rearrangement links TRBV7-8 to TRBJ2-1; 8 bases map to TRBD1. Per germline, CDR1 SGHVS and CDR2 FQNEAQ. Losses at the gene ends were 7 bases for V and 3 bases for J; bases not matched to a gene: 8. The CDR3 covers 15 residues. The CDR3 bases that were read are TGTGCCAGCATTCCCGGCAGGGGGCACTACAATGAG. As protein: CASIPGRGHYNE. The whole CDR3 is CASIPGRGHYNEQFF.

This clone appeared many times. Read data end 3 residues before the CDR3 end; the end is taken from the germline J gene. The chain has TRBV18 and TRBJ2-7, with 15 bases aligning to TRBD2. The CDR3 runs to 18 residues. After removal of 3 bases from V and 2 bases from J, the junction contained 8 bases not matched to a gene. The germline V gene encodes CDR1 KGHSH and CDR2 LQKENI. The part of the CDR3 DNA that was read is TGTGCCAGCTCACCGGCCGCGGGACTAGCGGGGGGAGCCTACGAG. Protein product: CASSPAAGLAGGAYE. The complete CDR3 sequence is CASSPAAGLAGGAYEQYF.

In this sample, this clone turned up many times. The read comes to an end 3 residues before the CDR3 does, leaving the germline J gene to fill in the end. The gene calls are TRBV20-1 and TRBJ1-6; the D is unclear. Trimming cost V 0 bases and J 2 bases, with 11 bases left between them. Germline CDR1 DFQATT, CDR2 SNEGSKA (reference sequence). This CDR3 region has 16 residues. CDR3 amino acids: CSARDLQETYNSPLHF. The part of the CDR3 DNA that was read is TGCAGTGCTAGAGATCTCCAGGAAACCTATAATTCACCC.

This clone was counted a few times. The read comes to an end 3 residues before the CDR3 does, leaving the germline J gene to fill in the end. The chain carries TRBV7-9 and TRBJ1-1, with D maybe TRBD1 (5 bases). The germline V gene encodes CDR1 SEHNR and CDR2 FQNEAQ (reference sequence). This CDR3 contains 13 residues. CDR3 amino acids: CASSQGGGETAFF. CDR3 DNA (partial): TGTGCCAGCAGCCAGGGCGGAGGAGAGACC.

This clone has ten or more counts. The read stops 3 residues short of the end of the CDR3; the missing end is completed from the germline J gene. V is TRBV18 and J is TRBJ1-4; D gene ambiguous. Trimming cost V 3 bases and J 4 bases, with 9 bases left between them. Germline V lookup: CDR1 KGHSH, CDR2 LQKENI. The CDR3 contains 14 residues. The CDR3: CASSPSPVNEKLFF. The sequenced CDR3 bases are TGTGCCAGCTCACCCTCCCCGGTTAATGAAAAA.

This clone was counted ten times or more. Read coverage stops 3 residues before the CDR3 terminus; the germline J gene supplies the remainder. V gene TRBV6-2 or TRBV6-3 combines with J gene TRBJ1-5, with TRBD1 matching 7 bases. The CDR3 contains 12 residues. Germline V gives CDR1 MNHEY, CDR2 SVGEGT. Here the CDR3 reads CAIGTGNQPQHF. Incomplete CDR3 DNA: TGTGCTATCGGGACAGGCAATCAGCCC.

The table lists this clone with many counts. The CDR3 extends 3 residues past the end of the read, so its final part is completed from the germline J gene. The chain links TRBV7-9 to TRBJ1-2; a possible D gene is TRBD1 (5 bases). The CDR3 is 14 residues long. Trimming stripped 5 bases from V and 5 bases from J, with 15 bases between. Germline V lookup: CDR1 SEHNR, CDR2 FQNEAQ (reference sequence). The CDR3 reads CASSLGTDRYGYTF. The sequenced part of the CDR3 DNA is TGTGCCAGCAGCCTCGGGACTGATCGTTATGGC.

The sample holds many counts of this clone. The read ends 3 residues shy of where the CDR3 ends; the end is completed using the germline J gene. This sequence joins TRBV20-1 and TRBJ1-4; D might be TRBD1 (6 bases). From germline, CDR1 is DFQATT and CDR2 SNEGSKA (reference sequence). V gave up 6 bases and J gave up 8 bases, with 13 bases separating them. The CDR3 loop spans 12 amino acids. CDR3 loop: CSAPGAGEKLFF. The sequenced CDR3 bases are TGCAGTGCGCCAGGGGCCGGGGAAAAA.

In its sample, this clone was seen many times. The read stops 3 residues short of the end of the CDR3; the missing end is completed from the germline J gene. The rearrangement links TRBV2 to TRBJ1-2; D may be TRBD1 (5 bases). V lost 5 bases and J lost 3, with 13 bases in between. Germline CDR1 and CDR2: SNHLY and FYNNEI. CDR3 length: 14 residues. Incomplete CDR3 DNA: TGTGCCAGCAGTATCAGGGCATTGGACTATGGC. As protein: CASSIRALDYG. The CDR3, in full, reads CASSIRALDYGYTF.

This clone was seen a handful of times. The CDR3 is CASSPGTLAGAFF. The CDR3 bases that were read are TGTGCCAGCTCACCCGGGACTCTGGCGGGA. The rearrangement uses TRBV18 and TRBJ1-1; perhaps TRBD1 as D (5 bases). The read ends 3 residues before the CDR3 terminus; that terminus is restored from the germline J gene. Germline CDR1 reads KGHSH; CDR2 reads LQKENI. This CDR3 region has 13 residues.

This clone was detected ten times or more. The read halts 3 residues ahead of the CDR3 end, with the missing end drawn from the germline J gene. The chain couples TRBV12-3 or TRBV12-4 to TRBJ1-2; 12 bases are shared with TRBD1. V shed 6 bases and J 7 bases; nucleotides not matched to a gene: 6. The length of the CDR3 is 14 residues. The DNA read from the CDR3 is TGTGCCAGCAGCCGGGGACAGGGGGCTAGTGGC. The encoded protein is CASSRGQGASG. The complete CDR3 protein is CASSRGQGASGYTF.

The sample holds many counts of this clone. The CDR3 here is CAWSRPGLVETQYF. The CDR3 bases that were read are TGTGCCTGGAGTCGCCCCGGACTAGTTGAGACC. V is TRBV30 and J is TRBJ2-5; 7 bases line up with TRBD2. Read coverage stops 3 residues before the CDR3 terminus; the germline J gene supplies the remainder. CDR3 length equals 14 residues. Trimming took 2 bases from V and 5 from J; bases not matched to a gene: 8. Germline lookup yields CDR1 GTSNPN and CDR2 SVGIG (reference sequence).

This clone turned up a few times. Germline and junction disagree at one end, which may indicate a read error. The read ends 3 residues shy of where the CDR3 ends; the end is completed using the germline J gene. At the DNA level, this CDR3 is encoded by other sequences in the same sample as well. This chain uses TRBV2 with TRBJ1-3, with D possibly being TRBD1 (5 bases). Germline V CDR1 and CDR2: SNHLY, FYNNEI. The length of the CDR3 is 13 residues. CDR3 DNA (partial): TGTGCCAGCAGAGGGGAAACTGGAAACACG. The encoded protein is CASRGETGNT. The entire CDR3 protein is CASRGETGNTIYF. Complete variable domain (other parts from reference TRBV2 and TRBJ1-3): EPEVTQTPSHQVTQMGQEVILRCVPISNHLYFYWYRQILGQKVEFLVSFYNNEISEKSEIFDDQFSVERPDGSNFTLKIRSTKLEDSAMYFCASRGETGNTIYFGEGSWLTVV.

This clone was picked up a small number of times. From the germline J gene comes the end of the CDR3, since the read stops 3 residues before it. The genes are TRBV18 and TRBJ2-2; possible D gene TRBD1, 5 bases. The CDR3 length is 15 residues. CDR1 is KGHSH, CDR2 LQKENI, per germline. The CDR3 sequence: CASSLDTGRNSPLFF. Incomplete CDR3 DNA: TGTGCCAGCTCCCTGGACACCGGCAGGAATTCACCG.

This clone has at least ten counts. A much bigger clone sits one base away, suggesting this may be a read error. Read data end 3 residues before the CDR3 end; the end is taken from the germline J gene. V usage is TRBV20-1 and J usage is TRBJ2-3; D might be TRBD1 (6 bases). From germline, CDR1 is DFQATT and CDR2 SNEGSKA (reference sequence). The CDR3 has 17 residues. The CDR3 bases that were read are TGCAGTGCTACTCCTCCAGGGAGAGGTGGCATAGGACAGCCG. Residues: CSATPPGRGGIGQP. The whole CDR3 protein is CSATPPGRGGIGQPQYF.

This clone was observed a handful of times. The CDR3 end lies 3 residues beyond the end of the read and is filled in from the germline J gene. The chain uses TRBV7-8 and TRBJ1-2; the D gene is possibly TRBD1 (6 bases). Germline-derived CDR1 and CDR2 are SGHVS and FQNEAQ. The germline V and J ends were trimmed by 3 bases and 6 bases, with 8 bases remaining between them. The CDR3 extends over 12 amino acids. The CDR3 DNA, read in part, is TGTGCCAGCAGCTTGAACAGGGATGGC. It yields the protein CASSLNRDG. The full CDR3 protein reads CASSLNRDGYTF.

This clone was observed at least ten times. The read ends 3 residues early relative to the CDR3; the germline J gene fills the gap. The rearrangement joins TRBV20-1 to TRBJ2-7; TRBD2 matches at 8 bases. CDR3 length equals 14 residues. V lost 0 bases and J lost 4; bases outside the gene matches: 5. The V gene's germline CDR1 is DFQATT and CDR2 SNEGSKA (reference sequence). The CDR3 here is CSARDGASGYEQYF. The part of the CDR3 DNA that was read is TGCAGTGCTAGAGATGGGGCTAGCGGGTACGAG.